The 20 T cell receptor beta chains below come from one sample, sequenced in a study of shared clonotypes between healthy human individuals. Profiled with immunoSEQ multiplex PCR; TCRdb holds only in-frame clones, not every one. The table includes 2.5 million or so clones, about 92% detected once. The sample consisted of naive CD4+ T cells sorted from blood. As to subset: CD45RA+ positively selected. The source of these receptors is a man younger than 30 in good health.

V usage is TRBV6-6 and J usage is TRBJ1-6; 9 nucleotides line up with TRBD1. From germline, CDR1 is MNHNY and CDR2 SVGAGI (reference sequence). The CDR3 length is 15 residues. Unmatched junction bases numbered 5, after V lost 6 bases and J lost 5 bases. Written as DNA, the CDR3 is TGTGCCAGCAGACTCGGGACAGGGAATAATTCACCCCTCCACTTT. Protein product: CASRLGTGNNSPLHF.

The rearrangement links TRBV5-1 to TRBJ1-1; 8 bases align to TRBD1. The V and J ends lost 4 bases and 1 base, in that order; junction bases with no gene match: 9. The germline V gene has CDR1 SGHRS and CDR2 YFSETQ. This CDR3 contains 16 residues. DNA of the CDR3: TGCGCCAGCAGCCCTAGGACAGGGCTGGGGAACACTGAAGCTTTCTTT. This encodes CASSPRTGLGNTEAFF.

The chain combines TRBV6-4 with TRBJ2-1, with D maybe TRBD1 (6 bases). Germline V lookup: CDR1 MRHNA, CDR2 SNTAGT. CDR3 length: 16 amino acids. V dropped 7 bases and J dropped 7 bases, with 23 bases sitting between them. This CDR3 reads CASTFPPRGGGNEQFF. The CDR3 DNA sequence: TGTGCCAGCACCTTCCCCCCCAGGGGCGGCGGGAATGAGCAGTTCTTC.

V is TRBV19 and J is TRBJ1-5; TRBD1 is a possible D gene (5 bases). CDR1 is LNHDA and CDR2 is SQIVND in the germline V gene (reference sequence). This CDR3 has 17 amino acids. Trimming left V 3 bases short and J 2 bases short, with 17 bases between. The CDR3 nucleotides are TGTGCCAGTAGTATTCTCCAGGGTGATATGGGCAATCAGCCCCAGCATTTT. Protein product: CASSILQGDMGNQPQHF.

The rearrangement links TRBV7-6 to TRBJ2-7; D remains ambiguous. The germline V and J ends were trimmed by 1 base and 1 base, with 8 bases remaining between them. This CDR3 has 14 residues. The germline CDR1 and CDR2 sequences are SGHVS and FNYEAQ. Here the CDR3 reads CASSLGPVSYEQYF. The CDR3 DNA reads TGTGCCAGCAGCTTAGGGCCGGTGTCCTACGAGCAGTACTTC.

This rearrangement joins TRBV27 to TRBJ1-2; TRBD1 matches at 9 bases. J gave up 6 bases and V 1 base, and 3 bases lay outside the gene matches. The length of the CDR3 is 14 residues. Germline-derived CDR1 and CDR2 are MNHEY and SMNVEV (reference sequence). In nucleotides, the CDR3 is TGTGCCAGCAGTTTATTTGGGACAGGGAATGGCTACACCTTC. It codes for CASSLFGTGNGYTF.

The gene calls are TRBV5-4 and TRBJ2-2; TRBD2 might be the D (6 bases). Germline V gene lookup returns CDR1 SGHNT and CDR2 YYREEE (reference sequence). The CDR3 runs 17 residues. V shed 1 base and J shed 4 bases, with 17 bases lying between them. Here the CDR3 reads CASSLLAGGPSTGELFF. The CDR3, as DNA: TGTGCCAGCAGCTTGTTAGCCGGGGGACCTAGCACCGGGGAGCTGTTTTTT.

The genes are TRBV6-6 and TRBJ2-7; D gene uncertain. Trimming stripped 8 bases from V and 0 bases from J, with 20 bases between. Germline V CDR1 and CDR2: MNHNY, SVGAGI (reference sequence). This CDR3 contains 16 residues. In nucleotides, the CDR3 is TGTGCCAGCCAGGTGGTTCAAGTTCGGAGCTCCTACGAGCAGTACTTC. Protein: CASQVVQVRSSYEQYF.

This sequence joins TRBV5-1 and TRBJ2-1, with 8 bases that match TRBD1. The CDR3 is 17 residues long. V dropped 4 bases and J dropped 0; count of bases not matched to a gene: 9. Germline lookup yields CDR1 SGHRS and CDR2 YFSETQ. CDR3 amino acids: CASSKTGGESSYNEQFF. CDR3 nucleotides: TGCGCCAGCAGCAAAACAGGGGGAGAGTCCTCCTACAATGAGCAGTTCTTC. Supplemented by reference TRBV5-1 and TRBJ2-1, the full variable domain reads KAGVTQTPRYLIKTRGQQVTLSCSPISGHRSVSWYQQTPGQGLQFLFEYFSETQRNKGNFPGRFSGRQFSNSRSEMNVSTLELGDSALYLCASSKTGGESSYNEQFFGPGTRLTVL.

This chain uses TRBV30 with TRBJ2-2, with a weak D call TRBD2 (7 bases). Deletions cut 0 bases from V and 7 bases from J, with 12 bases between. CDR1 is GTSNPN, CDR2 SVGIG, per germline (reference sequence). This CDR3 region has 14 residues. CDR3 residues: CAWSVRGAGGELFF. CDR3 nucleotide sequence: TGTGCCTGGAGTGTTCGGGGGGCTGGCGGGGAGCTGTTTTTT.

The rearrangement uses TRBV7-9 and TRBJ1-2; TRBD1 is a possible D gene (6 bases). Germline CDR1 and CDR2: SEHNR and FQNEAQ (reference sequence). This CDR3 is 13 amino acids long. With 5 bases removed from V and 7 bases from J, the gap between germline ends came to 14 bases. CDR3 bases: TGTGCCAGCAGCCTAATGACAGGATCTGGCTACACCTTC. Its protein product is CASSLMTGSGYTF.

This chain joins TRBV5-1 and TRBJ2-3; 9 bases line up with TRBD2. J gave up 2 bases and V 4 bases, and 8 bases lay outside the gene matches. Germline CDR1 SGHRS, CDR2 YFSETQ. This CDR3 has 16 amino acids. CDR3 region: CASSTIAGDHTDTQYF. DNA for the CDR3: TGCGCCAGCAGCACGATAGCGGGGGATCACACAGATACGCAGTATTTT.

In its sample, this clone was seen once. The chain has TRBV27 and TRBJ2-5; 10 bases are a match to TRBD2. Germline CDR1 is MNHEY and CDR2 is SMNVEV (reference sequence). The CDR3 covers 15 residues. V was clipped by 4 bases and J by 5 bases; unmatched bases: 7. The CDR3 here is CASSSNSGRRETQYF. The DNA of the CDR3 is TGTGCCAGCAGTTCAAATAGCGGGAGGAGGGAGACCCAGTACTTC.

This chain links TRBV19 with TRBJ1-3, with TRBD1 matching 7 bases. Trimming took 6 bases from V and 0 from J; bases not matched to a gene: 8. The germline V gene encodes CDR1 LNHDA and CDR2 SQIVND (reference sequence). This CDR3 has 16 residues. The CDR3 DNA reads TGTGCCAGTAGCCCACAGGGGAAGAGCTCTGGAAACACCATATATTTT. Protein sequence: CASSPQGKSSGNTIYF.

This clone occurred a few times. This CDR3 is also generated by other DNA sequences in the sample. This sequence joins TRBV5-1 and TRBJ2-1, with 11 bases aligning to TRBD1. The germline CDR1 and CDR2 sequences are SGHRS and YFSETQ. The CDR3 has 15 amino acids. With V trimmed by 3 bases and J by 2 bases, 1 base remained unmatched. The CDR3 DNA follows: TGCGCCAGCAGCTCGGGACAGGGGGCCTACAATGAGCAGTTCTTC. This encodes CASSSGQGAYNEQFF.

The rearrangement uses TRBV7-8 and TRBJ1-5; D gene ambiguous. V dropped 8 bases and J dropped 0 bases, with 8 bases sitting between them. This CDR3 has 13 amino acids. Germline CDR1 and CDR2: SGHVS and FQNEAQ. CDR3 residues: CASAQVSNQPQHF. Here the CDR3 DNA reads TGTGCCAGCGCGCAGGTTAGCAATCAGCCCCAGCATTTT.

The chain combines TRBV19 with TRBJ2-7, with a weak D call TRBD1 (6 bases). The V end was cut by 5 bases, the J end by 5 bases, with 19 bases between. CDR1 is LNHDA and CDR2 is SQIVND in the germline V gene (reference sequence). This CDR3 has 15 amino acids. CDR3 in amino acids: CASSQDRSWSDEQYF. The DNA for the CDR3 is TGTGCCAGTAGTCAAGACAGGTCCTGGTCGGACGAGCAGTACTTC.

The chain employs TRBV18 and TRBJ2-5; D uncertain. The germline V gene encodes CDR1 KGHSH and CDR2 LQKENI. V dropped 5 bases and J dropped 2 bases, with 15 bases sitting between them. This CDR3 has 15 amino acids. Written as DNA, the CDR3 is TGTGCCAGCTCAAAAGAGAGAATGCAGCAAGAGACCCAGTACTTC. Encoded protein: CASSKERMQQETQYF.

The V gene is TRBV10-1, the J gene TRBJ1-1; D unresolved. The V gene's germline CDR1 is WNHNN and CDR2 SYGVQD (reference sequence). The CDR3 extends over 13 amino acids. V lost 10 bases to trimming and J lost 0 bases, with 12 bases between them. CDR3 nucleotide sequence: TGCGCCACCTCGATGGGAGTGAACACTGAAGCTTTCTTT. Residues: CATSMGVNTEAFF.

The chain joins TRBV2 to TRBJ1-6; D remains ambiguous. Germline V gene sequence: CDR1 SNHLY, CDR2 FYNNEI. The ends were cut back, 4 bases at V and 8 bases at J, with 15 bases in the middle. The CDR3 extends over 15 amino acids. The chain's CDR3 is CASSARSSGDSPLHF. The DNA of the CDR3 is TGTGCCAGCAGTGCCCGGTCGAGTGGGGATTCACCCCTCCACTTT.